This T cell receptor beta chain was retrieved from a study of T cell repertoires in cytomegalovirus infection. This clonotype was detected only a few times. Its target is unknown. TCRdb re-analysed the reads in MiXCR, keeping a single row per CDR3 protein. The data show some 500,000 distinct CDR3 sequences, 40% seen once. The CDR3 extends over 15 amino acids. V shed 3 bases and J 3 bases; nucleotides not matched to a gene: 3. The sequence came from a human donor in good health (CMV status not recorded). Some clones in this sample may be carry-over from other donors' samples. The V and J genes are TRBV12-3 or TRBV12-4 and TRBJ2-7; 12 nucleotides agree with TRBD1. The sequenced sample was cultured PBMCs, obtained from culture after CMV antigen stimulation. CDR3 residues: CASSFGTGGLYEQYF. The DNA for the CDR3 is TGTGCCAGCAGTTTCGGGACAGGGGGCCTCTACGAGCAGTACTTC.